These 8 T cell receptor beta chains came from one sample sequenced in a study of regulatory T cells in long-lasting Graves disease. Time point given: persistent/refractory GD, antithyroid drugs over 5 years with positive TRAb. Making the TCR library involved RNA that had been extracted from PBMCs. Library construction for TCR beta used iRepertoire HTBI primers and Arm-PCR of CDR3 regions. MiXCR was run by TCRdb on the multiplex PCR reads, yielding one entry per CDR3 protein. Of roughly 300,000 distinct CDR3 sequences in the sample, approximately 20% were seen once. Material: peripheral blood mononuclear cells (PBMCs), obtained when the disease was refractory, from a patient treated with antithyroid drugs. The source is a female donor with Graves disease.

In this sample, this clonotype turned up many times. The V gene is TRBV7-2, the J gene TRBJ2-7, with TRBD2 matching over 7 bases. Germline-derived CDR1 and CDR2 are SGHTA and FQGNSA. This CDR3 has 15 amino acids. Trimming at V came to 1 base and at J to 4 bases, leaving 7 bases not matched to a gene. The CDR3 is CASSLVSGKGYEQYF. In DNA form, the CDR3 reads TGTGCCAGCAGCTTAGTGAGCGGGAAGGGGTACGAGCAGTACTTC.

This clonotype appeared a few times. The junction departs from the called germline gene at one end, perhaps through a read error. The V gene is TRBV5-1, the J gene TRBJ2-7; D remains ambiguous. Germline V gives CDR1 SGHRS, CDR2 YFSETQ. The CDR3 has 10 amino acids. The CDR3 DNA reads TGCGCCAGCAGCTTGGAGGCCTTTGAATTC. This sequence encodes CASSLEAFEF.

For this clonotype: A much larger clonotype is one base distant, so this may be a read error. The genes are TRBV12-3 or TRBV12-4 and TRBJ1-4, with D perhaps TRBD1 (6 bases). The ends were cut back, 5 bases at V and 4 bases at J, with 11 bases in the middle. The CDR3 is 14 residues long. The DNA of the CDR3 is TGTGCCAGCAGTCAGGGGCTCGGTAATGAAAAACTGTTTTTT. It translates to CASSQGLGNEKLFF.

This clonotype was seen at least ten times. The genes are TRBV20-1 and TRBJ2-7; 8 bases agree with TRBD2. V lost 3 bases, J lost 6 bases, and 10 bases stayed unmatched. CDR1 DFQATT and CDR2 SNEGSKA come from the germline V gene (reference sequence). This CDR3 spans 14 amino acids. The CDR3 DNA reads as TGCAGTGCTAGGGTACCTAGCGGGCTTGGCGAGCAGTACTTC. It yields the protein CSARVPSGLGEQYF.

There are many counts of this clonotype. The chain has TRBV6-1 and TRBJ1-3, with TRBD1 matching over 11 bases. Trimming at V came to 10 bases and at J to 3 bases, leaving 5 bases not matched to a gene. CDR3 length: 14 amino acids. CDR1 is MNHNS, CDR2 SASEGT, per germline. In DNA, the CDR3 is TGTGCCACCTCCGGGACAGGGGGTGGAAACACCATATATTTT. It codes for CATSGTGGGNTIYF.

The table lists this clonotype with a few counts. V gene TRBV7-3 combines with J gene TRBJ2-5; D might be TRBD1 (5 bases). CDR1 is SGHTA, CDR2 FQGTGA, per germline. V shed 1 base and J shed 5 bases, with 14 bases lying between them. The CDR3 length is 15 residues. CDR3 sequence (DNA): TGTGCCAGCAGCTTAAACGGGCTAAAGGGGGAGACCCAGTACTTC. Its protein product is CASSLNGLKGETQYF. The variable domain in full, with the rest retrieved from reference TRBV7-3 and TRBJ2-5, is GAGVSQTPSNKVTEKGKYVELRCDPISGHTALYWYRQSLGQGPEFLIYFQGTGAADDSGLPNDRFFAVRPEGSVSTLKIQRTERGDSAVYLCASSLNGLKGETQYFGPGTRLLVL.

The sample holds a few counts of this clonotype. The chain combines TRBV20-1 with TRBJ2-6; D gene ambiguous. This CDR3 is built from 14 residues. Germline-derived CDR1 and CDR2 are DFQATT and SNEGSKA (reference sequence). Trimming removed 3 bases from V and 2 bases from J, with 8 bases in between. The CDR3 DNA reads TGCAGTGCTAGGTCGGCGGCTGGGGCCAACGTCCTGACTTTC. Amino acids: CSARSAAGANVLTF.

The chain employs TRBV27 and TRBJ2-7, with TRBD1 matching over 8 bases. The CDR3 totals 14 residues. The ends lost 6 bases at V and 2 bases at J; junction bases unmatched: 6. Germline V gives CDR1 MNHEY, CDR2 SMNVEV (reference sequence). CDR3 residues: CASRGPGQAYEQYF. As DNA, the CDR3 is TGTGCCAGCAGGGGACCGGGACAGGCCTACGAGCAGTACTTC.